These 27 T cell receptor beta chains share one sample of origin, sequenced in a study of T-cell reconstitution after alpha-beta-depleted transplantation in children. The TCRbeta library was prepared with unique molecular identifiers. TCRdb reprocessed the PCR reads via MiXCR and lists one record per CDR3 protein. This sample has around 580,000 distinct CDR3 sequences; 20% to 30% occur once, and the top ten carry under 45%. This specimen consisted of PBMCs, obtained before TCRalphabeta/CD19-depleted stem cell transplant. These receptors all come from a boy under two years old with Wiskott-Aldrich syndrome, due to receive a stem cell transplant.

There are a few counts of this clonotype. This sequence joins TRBV5-1 and TRBJ2-7, with 10 positions matching TRBD1. This CDR3 region has 14 residues. Per germline, CDR1 SGHRS and CDR2 YFSETQ. V trimming: 0 bases; J trimming: 6 bases; junction bases outside the gene matches: 3. The CDR3 DNA reads TGCGCCAGCAGCTTGGGACAGGGGGCAATCGAGCAGTACTTC. Its protein is CASSLGQGAIEQYF.

The V and J genes are TRBV7-2 and TRBJ1-2; TRBD1 aligns across 7 bases. The CDR3 totals 17 residues. Germline lookup yields CDR1 SGHTA and CDR2 FQGNSA. With 4 bases clipped from V and 3 bases from J, the junction kept 14 bases outside the gene matches. As DNA, the CDR3 is TGTGCCAGCAGCTCGGCGGGGGGACAGCCATTTTACTATGGCTACACCTTC. It encodes CASSSAGGQPFYYGYTF.

Only one count was recorded for this clonotype. This rearrangement joins TRBV10-1 to TRBJ2-7, with a tentative D call TRBD1 (6 bases). Trimming stripped 5 bases from V and 4 bases from J, with 12 bases between. CDR1 and CDR2 (germline): WNHNN, SYGVQD (reference sequence). This CDR3 is 13 amino acids long. The CDR3 DNA reads as TGCGCCAGCAGTTCTCCAGGGGAGTACGAGCAGTACTTC. Translation gives CASSSPGEYEQYF.

This clonotype was counted only a few times. The chain joins TRBV5-1 to TRBJ2-7; TRBD1 matches at 7 bases. CDR3 length: 15 residues. The germline gives CDR1 SGHRS, CDR2 YFSETQ. V lost 2 bases and J lost 2; bases outside the gene matches: 7. CDR3 bases: TGCGCCAGCAGCTTAAGACAGGGTGAAACCTACGAGCAGTACTTC. Translated, it gives CASSLRQGETYEQYF.

The gene calls are TRBV6-1 and TRBJ2-1, with D perhaps matching TRBD2 (5 bases). The V gene's germline CDR1 is MNHNS and CDR2 SASEGT. V was cut by 7 bases and J by 0 bases, with 10 bases left in between. The CDR3 runs to 14 residues. CDR3 sequence (DNA): TGTGCCAGCAAAGTAGGGAGCTCCTACAATGAGCAGTTCTTC. It specifies CASKVGSSYNEQFF.

This clonotype was recorded a few times. The DNA for the CDR3 is TGTGCCAGCAGGACCAGGGCGGGGTGGGGTACCAATGAGCAGTTCTTC. It is translated as CASRTRAGWGTNEQFF. The V and J genes are TRBV2 and TRBJ2-1; the D gene is possibly TRBD2 (6 bases). The germline CDR1 and CDR2 sequences are SNHLY and FYNNEI. This CDR3 comprises 16 residues. The V and J ends lost 6 bases and 6 bases respectively, with 21 bases between them.

The rearrangement uses TRBV5-6 and TRBJ2-3, with 7 bases identical to TRBD1. The V gene's germline CDR1 is SGHDT and CDR2 YYEEEE. This CDR3 has 15 amino acids. V shed 4 bases, J shed 4 bases, and the junction held 9 bases outside the gene matches. The CDR3 here is CASSPGTVGADTQYF. CDR3 sequence (DNA): TGTGCCAGCAGCCCCGGGACAGTAGGCGCAGATACGCAGTATTTT. Drawing the rest from reference TRBV5-6 and TRBJ2-3, the complete variable domain is DAGVTQSPTHLIKTRGQQVTLRCSPKSGHDTVSWYQQALGQGPQFIFQYYEEEERQRGNFPDRFSGHQFPNYSSELNVNALLLGDSALYLCASSPGTVGADTQYFGPGTRLTVL.

This clonotype appeared a few times. This chain uses TRBV27 with TRBJ2-1; possibly TRBD2 for D (5 bases). This CDR3 has 15 residues. The germline V gene has CDR1 MNHEY and CDR2 SMNVEV (reference sequence). Between the trimmed V and J ends, which lost 0 bases and 7 bases, there was a span of 13 bases. The CDR3 is CASSLSPVRGNEQFF. DNA of the CDR3: TGTGCCAGCAGTTTATCCCCAGTCCGGGGAAATGAGCAGTTCTTC.

This clonotype was seen a handful of times. The chain has TRBV5-1 and TRBJ1-1; 7 positions agree with TRBD1. The germline V gene has CDR1 SGHRS and CDR2 YFSETQ. The ends lost 1 base at V and 3 bases at J; junction bases unmatched: 3. This CDR3 comprises 14 residues. The CDR3 is CASSLSGGDTEAFF. CDR3 sequence (DNA): TGCGCCAGCAGCTTGTCAGGGGGGGACACTGAAGCTTTCTTT.

This chain connects TRBV5-5 to TRBJ2-3; D not certain. CDR1 is SGHKS, CDR2 YYEKEE, per germline (reference sequence). The CDR3 is 17 residues long. Trimming pared 4 bases from V and 2 bases from J, leaving 20 bases between. The CDR3 nucleotides read TGTGCCAGCAGCCCCCAGGCCAGGCCCTTAGCCACAGATACGCAGTATTTT. Its protein is CASSPQARPLATDTQYF.

The chain has TRBV5-1 and TRBJ1-2, with TRBD1 identical over 8 bases. V lost 3 bases to trimming and J lost 1 base; unmatched junction nucleotides: 5. Germline CDR1 and CDR2: SGHRS and YFSETQ. There are 15 residues in the CDR3. The CDR3 region is CASSSGTGYNYGYTF. CDR3 DNA: TGCGCCAGCAGCTCCGGGACAGGCTATAACTATGGCTACACCTTC.

This clonotype turned up a few times. This rearrangement joins TRBV27 to TRBJ2-1; 7 positions match TRBD2. This CDR3 spans 17 amino acids. After removal of 1 base from V and 6 bases from J, the junction contained 12 bases not matched to a gene. Germline V gene lookup returns CDR1 MNHEY and CDR2 SMNVEV (reference sequence). For the CDR3, the DNA is TGTGCCAGCAGTTTATGGGTTAGCGGGTTCAACTCCAATGAGCAGTTCTTC. It translates to CASSLWVSGFNSNEQFF.

This chain joins TRBV7-6 and TRBJ2-5; D possibly corresponds to TRBD2 (7 bases). V was clipped by 5 bases and J by 5 bases, with 21 bases between them. CDR3 size: 16 residues. Germline CDR1 and CDR2: SGHVS and FNYEAQ. As DNA, the CDR3 is TGTGCCAGCAGCCCGCGGGCCGGGGGGCTTAGGGAGACCCAGTACTTC. The encoded protein is CASSPRAGGLRETQYF.

The genes are TRBV7-2 and TRBJ2-7; 11 positions match TRBD2. CDR1 and CDR2 from the germline V gene are SGHTA and FQGNSA. The CDR3 length is 15 residues. J was trimmed by 2 bases and V by 1 base; bases with no gene match: 1. The CDR3 region is CASSLDSGRAYEQYF. The CDR3 region has the DNA TGTGCCAGCAGCTTAGATAGCGGGAGGGCCTACGAGCAGTACTTC. Supplemented by reference TRBV7-2 and TRBJ2-7, the full variable domain reads GAGVSQSPSNKVTEKGKDVELRCDPISGHTALYWYRQSLGQGLEFLIYFQGNSAPDKSGLPSDRFSAERTGGSVSTLTIQRTQQEDSAVYLCASSLDSGRAYEQYFGPGTRLTVT.

The chain employs TRBV19 and TRBJ2-1; a weak D match, TRBD1 (6 bases). CDR3 length: 15 amino acids. The germline V and J ends were trimmed by 7 bases and 5 bases, with 18 bases remaining between them. Germline V gene lookup returns CDR1 LNHDA and CDR2 SQIVND (reference sequence). The CDR3 reads CASTSGTPNHNEQFF. The CDR3 DNA is TGTGCCAGTACCTCCGGGACACCAAATCACAATGAGCAGTTCTTC.

V and J are TRBV5-1 and TRBJ2-1; perhaps TRBD1 as D (6 bases). Germline CDR1 SGHRS, CDR2 YFSETQ. V was cut by 4 bases and J by 2 bases, with 16 bases left in between. There are 16 residues in the CDR3. As DNA, the CDR3 is TGCGCCAGCAGCAAAACAGGGAAGGTCACCTACAATGAGCAGTTCTTC. This translates into CASSKTGKVTYNEQFF.

Comment on this clonotype: Since no conserved phenylalanine or tryptophan closes the CDR3, a read error is the likely cause. The chain links TRBV5-1 to TRBJ2-7; D gene ambiguous. The CDR3 consists of 12 residues. Per the germline V gene, CDR1 is SGHRS and CDR2 is YFSETQ. V lost 5 bases to trimming and J lost 7 bases, with 13 bases between them. The CDR3 nucleotides are TGCGCCAGCAGTCTAGTCCCACTGGAGCAGTACCTC. It translates to CASSLVPLEQYL.

This chain connects TRBV7-6 to TRBJ1-4, with a weak D call TRBD1 (5 bases). Trimming shortened V by 4 bases and J by 4 bases, and 13 bases separated the two germline ends. Germline CDR1 and CDR2: SGHVS and FNYEAQ. The CDR3 length is 15 residues. The CDR3, as DNA: TGTGCCAGCAGCTCTTACAAGGGGTTTAATGAAAAACTGTTTTTT. Translation: CASSSYKGFNEKLFF.

The chain links TRBV5-1 to TRBJ1-6; TRBD1 is a possible D gene (6 bases). CDR1 and CDR2 from the germline V gene are SGHRS and YFSETQ. Trimming stripped 1 base from V and 9 bases from J, with 20 bases between. CDR3 size: 17 residues. The CDR3 sequence: CASSLSTGQSGGSPLHF. For the CDR3, the DNA is TGCGCCAGCAGCTTGTCCACGGGACAAAGTGGTGGTTCACCCCTCCACTTT.

This clonotype was counted only a few times. The rearrangement uses TRBV4-1 and TRBJ2-1; the match to TRBD2 covers 9 bases. The germline V gene encodes CDR1 MGHRA and CDR2 YSYEKL. This CDR3 contains 15 residues. Germline trimming cut 7 bases from V and 4 bases from J; bases unmatched to any gene: 8. CDR3 residues: CASNGAGGRYNEQFF. CDR3 nucleotide sequence: TGCGCCAGCAACGGGGCGGGAGGGAGATACAATGAGCAGTTCTTC.

This clonotype showed up just a few times. The rearrangement joins TRBV7-2 to TRBJ2-1, with 11 bases lining up with TRBD2. Losses at the gene ends were 5 bases for V and 5 bases for J; bases not matched to a gene: 5. The germline CDR1 and CDR2 sequences are SGHTA and FQGNSA. The CDR3 length is 15 residues. This CDR3 is CASSVSGRADNEQFF. DNA for the CDR3: TGTGCCAGCAGCGTTAGCGGGAGGGCGGACAATGAGCAGTTCTTC.

This chain joins TRBV5-1 and TRBJ1-1, with TRBD1 identical over 11 bases. Per the germline V gene, CDR1 is SGHRS and CDR2 is YFSETQ. The V gene end was trimmed by 4 bases and the J gene end by 4 bases; junction bases not matched to a gene: 6. The CDR3 runs 15 residues. CDR3 DNA: TGCGCCAGCAGCACCGGACAGGGGGCGGCCACTGAAGCTTTCTTT. It translates to CASSTGQGAATEAFF.

As concerns this clonotype: The germline gene is not matched at one end of the junction; a read error may be the cause. This rearrangement joins TRBV5-1 to TRBJ2-7; D not resolved. The CDR3 loop spans 15 amino acids. Germline values: CDR1 SGHRS, CDR2 YFSETQ. The CDR3 here is CASRLETMGPYEQYF. CDR3 sequence (DNA): TGCGCCAGCCGCTTGGAGACGATGGGCCCCTACGAGCAGTACTTC.

V is TRBV19 and J is TRBJ2-2; D possibly corresponds to TRBD2 (5 bases). V was shortened by 5 bases and J by 5 bases, with 18 bases between the two germline ends. This CDR3 comprises 16 residues. Germline CDR1 LNHDA, CDR2 SQIVND (reference sequence). The CDR3 loop reads CASSPLAVGVTGELFF. The CDR3 DNA reads TGTGCCAGTAGTCCCCTTGCGGTGGGAGTTACCGGGGAGCTGTTTTTT.

This clonotype was found a few times. The rearrangement joins TRBV5-1 to TRBJ2-1; D unresolved. Trimming removed 0 bases from V and 6 bases from J, with 13 bases in between. The CDR3 sequence is 15 residues long. Germline lookup yields CDR1 SGHRS and CDR2 YFSETQ. The DNA for the CDR3 is TGCGCCAGCAGCTTGGCCGCCCGCCCAATCAATGAGCAGTTCTTC. Protein: CASSLAARPINEQFF.

V usage is TRBV7-2 and J usage is TRBJ2-7, with TRBD1 as a possible D gene (8 bases). Trimming shortened V by 3 bases and J by 7 bases, and 16 bases separated the two germline ends. Germline V gives CDR1 SGHTA, CDR2 FQGNSA. The length of the CDR3 is 14 residues. The CDR3 DNA reads TGTGCCAGCAGCTTTCCTAACAGGGGGGGTGAGCAGTACTTC. It is translated as CASSFPNRGGEQYF.

The chain joins TRBV29-1 to TRBJ2-3; D not resolved. Germline assignment: CDR1 SQVTM and CDR2 ANQGSEA. The V end lost 4 bases, the J end lost 6 bases, and 8 bases lay between the germline ends. This CDR3 region has 11 residues. The DNA for the CDR3 is TGCAGCGTTGCGAAGCCGGATACGCAGTATTTT. This translates into CSVAKPDTQYF.